The subject of this entry is one T cell receptor (beta chain). The CDR3 has 16 amino acids. Looked up from germline, CDR1 is SEHNR and CDR2 is FQNEAQ (reference sequence). V shed 1 base and J 2 bases; nucleotides not matched to a gene: 7. Vbeta (60) and Jbeta (13) primers were used in the PCR. As originally analysed: Roughly 10 million shared chains were among approximately 87 million unique TCR beta chains counted in a later analysis. Sequencing was performed with immunoSEQ multiplex PCR; in TCRdb, only in-frame clones are kept and a portion is missing. The V and J calls and clone size come from that table; D and trimming were worked out from the DNA. The sample lists about 61,000 clones; around 72% were seen once. The sample comes from a study of cytomegalovirus exposure and HLA in healthy donors. Study-wide background: The early release's HLA-typed donors yielded roughly 85 million unique TCRs.

The genes are TRBV7-9 and TRBJ1-1, with TRBD1 matching 7 bases. Sequenced: PBMCs. The receptor was derived from a man aged 45 to 65 in good health and CMV-seropositive. The CDR3 DNA reads as TGTGCCAGCAGCTTAGTAGGTACAGGGGATAACACTGAAGCTTTCTTT. Its protein is CASSLVGTGDNTEAFF. Full variable domain (outside the CDR3, taken from reference TRBV7-9 and TRBJ1-1): DTGVSQNPRHKITKRGQNVTFRCDPISEHNRLYWYRQTLGQGPEFLTYFQNEAQLEKSRLLSDRFSAERPKGSFSTLEIQRTEQGDSAMYLCASSLVGTGDNTEAFFGQGTRLTVV.